These T cell receptor beta chains were read from a single sample in a study of regulatory T cells in long-lasting Graves disease. TCRdb independently ran MiXCR on the multiplex PCR reads; one entry per CDR3 protein. The table has 450,000 to 500,000 distinct CDR3 sequences, roughly 16% seen once. The sample was also reused in another study, on T cells in Graves' hyperthyroidism and ophthalmopathy.

Sequenced material: peripheral blood mononuclear cells (PBMCs), taken at new diagnosis, from a patient treated with antithyroid drugs. These TCRs come from a middle-aged man with Graves disease. Each CDR3 is given with its conserved first and last residue. Each record gives: V gene, D gene, J gene, clone size, CDR3 length, CDR3 protein, CDR3 DNA. D genes are given only for firm matches. Expanded clones get a size class; other rows say once, few or many, or leave the size out.

TRBV20-1	TRBD1	TRBJ1-1	many	15	CSAGGQARGNTEAFF	TGCAGTGCCGGAGGACAGGCGCGGGGGAACACTGAAGCTTTCTTT
TRBV9	TRBD2	TRBJ2-2	NA	15	CASSVGGGPAGELFF	TGTGCCAGCAGCGTCGGGGGAGGGCCTGCCGGGGAGCTGTTTTTT
TRBV10-3	TRBD1	TRBJ2-4	few	16	CAISLTGGFAKNIQYF	TGTGCCATCAGTTTGACAGGGGGCTTCGCCAAAAACATTCAGTACTTC
TRBV15	NA	TRBJ1-4	NA	15	CATSRGVLGKEKLFF	TGTGCCACCAGCAGAGGAGTGCTCGGTAAAGAAAAACTGTTTTTT
TRBV5-1	TRBD2	TRBJ2-3	few	15	CASSLPSGDTDTQYF	TGCGCCAGCAGCTTGCCAAGCGGGGACACAGATACGCAGTATTTT
TRBV12-3/TRBV12-4	NA	TRBJ2-3	many	15	CASSPTLPSTDTQYF	TGTGCCAGCAGTCCGACATTGCCCAGCACAGATACGCAGTATTTT
TRBV24-1	NA	TRBJ2-5	many	15	CATSKGGVGEETQYF	TGTGCCACCAGTAAGGGGGGCGTCGGTGAGGAGACCCAGTACTTC
TRBV27	TRBD1	TRBJ1-2	few	14	CASSSRQGWSGYTF	TGTGCCAGCAGTTCTCGACAGGGTTGGAGCGGCTACACCTTC
TRBV7-8	NA	TRBJ1-2	NA	14	CASSLTPSNYGYTF	TGTGCCAGCAGCTTAACCCCTTCTAACTATGGCTACACCTTC
TRBV3-1	NA	TRBJ2-7	NA	14	CASSQREGSYEQYF	TGTGCCAGCAGCCAACGAGAAGGGTCCTACGAGCAGTACTTC
TRBV9	TRBD2	TRBJ2-1	NA	16	CASSVGRTSGYNEQFF	TGTGCCAGCAGCGTCGGTAGGACTAGCGGTTACAATGAGCAGTTCTTC
TRBV5-6	TRBD1	TRBJ1-1	many	13	CAGMTGGGTEAFF	TGTGCCGGGATGACAGGGGGCGGCACTGAAGCTTTCTTT
TRBV2	TRBD1	TRBJ2-3	once	18	CASSNLDRGMRGSDTQYF	TGTGCCAGCAGTAACCTGGACAGGGGGATGAGGGGCTCAGATACGCAGTATTTT
TRBV7-9	NA	TRBJ2-5	many	15	CASSLSGWGQETQYF	TGTGCCAGCAGCTTAAGTGGGTGGGGGCAAGAGACCCAGTACTTC
TRBV29-1	TRBD1	TRBJ2-1	NA	15	CSVEGEQGFYNEQFF	TGCAGCGTTGAAGGTGAACAGGGGTTCTACAATGAGCAGTTCTTC
TRBV28	NA	TRBJ2-1	many	12	CASSLIRNEQFF	TGTGCCAGCAGTTTAATTAGAAATGAGCAGTTCTTC
TRBV6-1	TRBD2	TRBJ2-1	NA	13	CASSSGGWDEQFF	TGTGCCAGCAGCAGCGGGGGTTGGGATGAGCAGTTCTTC
TRBV28	NA	TRBJ1-5	few	14	CASSSGWNNQPQHF	TGTGCCAGCAGTTCGGGATGGAACAATCAGCCCCAGCATTTT
TRBV7-9	NA	TRBJ2-5	many	12	CASSLASETQYF	TGTGCCAGCAGCTTAGCGTCAGAGACCCAGTACTTC
TRBV7-9	NA	TRBJ2-7	NA	15	CASSVPREDIDEQYF	TGTGCCAGCAGCGTGCCGAGGGAGGATATCGACGAGCAGTACTTC
TRBV6-5	NA	TRBJ2-7	few	17	CASSYSADRLHSYEQYF	TGTGCCAGCAGTTACTCAGCGGATAGACTACACTCCTACGAGCAGTACTTC
TRBV6-1	NA	TRBJ1-5	many	14	CASRESTNNQPQHF	TGTGCCAGCAGGGAGTCTACTAACAATCAGCCCCAGCATTTT
TRBV6-1	NA	TRBJ2-1	few	14	CASLRQLSYNEQFF	TGTGCCAGCCTACGACAGCTCTCCTACAATGAGCAGTTCTTC
TRBV6-1	TRBD1	TRBJ1-1	many	13	CASSQAGGTEAFF	TGTGCCAGCAGTCAAGCAGGGGGTACTGAAGCTTTCTTT
TRBV28	TRBD1	TRBJ2-7	NA	15	CASRQTTGWAYEQYF	TGTGCCAGCAGGCAAACGACAGGGTGGGCCTACGAGCAGTACTTC
TRBV6-1	TRBD1	TRBJ1-6	few	15	CASSTTGGSYSPLHF	TGTGCCAGCAGTACGACAGGGGGAAGTTATTCACCCCTCCACTTT
TRBV29-1	TRBD1	TRBJ2-1	many	13	CSGDRGSINEQFF	TGCAGCGGGGACAGGGGGTCGATCAATGAGCAGTTCTTC
TRBV27	NA	TRBJ2-7	many	15	CASSFRIQTSYEQYF	TGTGCCAGCAGTTTTAGGATTCAGACGTCCTACGAGCAGTACTTC
TRBV7-8	NA	TRBJ2-5	many	14	CASSSNPRGETQYF	TGTGCCAGCAGCTCAAACCCTAGAGGGGAGACCCAGTACTTC
TRBV29-1	NA	TRBJ1-1	few	9	CSAGDEAFF	TGCAGCGCGGGGGATGAAGCTTTCTTT
TRBV20-1	NA	TRBJ2-1	NA	11	CSARRAGPPFF	TGCAGTGCTAGAAGGGCCGGGCCACCTTTCTTC
TRBV30	NA	TRBJ2-7	few	12	CAWRVGPGEQYF	TGTGCCTGGAGAGTGGGCCCGGGGGAGCAGTACTTC
TRBV19	NA	TRBJ2-6	NA	16	CASGQTGLSGANVLTF	TGTGCCAGTGGCCAAACAGGGCTCTCTGGGGCCAACGTCCTGACTTTC
TRBV10-3	TRBD1	TRBJ2-1	NA	16	CAISSAGTGGYNEQFF	TGTGCCATCAGTTCCGCCGGGACAGGGGGCTACAATGAGCAGTTCTTC
TRBV20-1	TRBD2	TRBJ2-5	few	15	CSARDNREVRETQYF	TGCAGTGCTAGAGATAATCGGGAGGTACGGGAGACCCAGTACTTC
TRBV5-1	NA	TRBJ2-3	many	15	CASSLADGITDTQYF	TGCGCCAGCAGCTTGGCCGATGGGATCACAGATACGCAGTATTTT
TRBV7-3	NA	TRBJ1-1	many	11	CASSPSTEAFF	TGTGCCAGCAGCCCCTCCACTGAAGCTTTCTTT
TRBV13	NA	TRBJ1-3	few	14	CASSFGREGNTIYF	TGTGCCAGCAGCTTCGGTAGGGAGGGAAACACCATATATTTT
TRBV2	TRBD2	TRBJ2-7	many	14	CASSVTSGAYEQYF	TGTGCCAGCAGTGTTACTAGCGGGGCCTACGAGCAGTACTTC
TRBV5-1	NA	TRBJ1-3	many	14	CASSLVGIGNTIYF	TGCGCCAGCAGCTTGGTAGGGATCGGAAACACCATATATTTT
TRBV4-2	TRBD1	TRBJ1-1	NA	14	CASSRDDRGAEAFF	TGTGCCAGCAGCCGGGACGACAGGGGCGCTGAAGCTTTCTTT
TRBV7-2	NA	TRBJ2-7	many	13	CASSIKADLEQYF	TGTGCCAGCAGCATCAAGGCCGATCTTGAGCAGTACTTC
TRBV6-1	TRBD1	TRBJ2-1	NA	16	CASRRRTGDLYNEQFF	TGTGCCAGCAGGCGAAGGACAGGCGACCTTTACAATGAGCAGTTCTTC
TRBV24-1	NA	TRBJ1-5	NA	14	CATSDQYSNQPQHF	TGTGCCACCAGTGATCAGTATAGCAATCAGCCCCAGCATTTT
TRBV10-2	TRBD2	TRBJ2-1	few	15	CASSGASGSYNEQFF	TGCGCCAGCAGTGGGGCTAGCGGATCGTACAATGAGCAGTTCTTC
TRBV20-1	NA	TRBJ2-7	NA	13	CSARSDTTYEQYF	TGCAGTGCTAGGAGTGACACCACCTACGAGCAGTACTTC
TRBV2	TRBD2	TRBJ2-3	many	15	CASNRLAESTDTQYF	TGTGCCAGCAACAGACTAGCGGAGAGCACAGATACGCAGTATTTT
TRBV20-1	TRBD2	TRBJ2-1	NA	17	CSARDRGTSGGYNEQFF	TGCAGTGCTAGAGATCGGGGGACTAGCGGGGGGTACAATGAGCAGTTCTTC
TRBV20-1	TRBD2	TRBJ2-1	NA	14	CSAVLAGAYNEQFF	TGCAGTGCCGTTCTAGCGGGAGCTTACAATGAGCAGTTCTTC
TRBV11-2	TRBD1	TRBJ2-2	many	17	CASSRVSGTANTGELFF	TGTGCCAGCAGCCGCGTTTCCGGGACAGCGAACACCGGGGAGCTGTTTTTT
TRBV6-5	NA	TRBJ2-2	NA	15	CASSYSLRGSGELFF	TGTGCCAGCAGTTACTCTCTCCGCGGGTCCGGGGAGCTGTTTTTT
TRBV10-3	TRBD1	TRBJ1-2	NA	17	CAISESSRRGLDYGYTF	TGTGCCATCAGTGAGTCCTCGCGCAGGGGGCTTGACTATGGCTACACCTTC
TRBV28	NA	TRBJ2-4	many	14	CASSFAPWGNIQYF	TGTGCCAGCAGTTTCGCCCCCTGGGGAAACATTCAGTACTTC
TRBV7-2	NA	TRBJ2-2	few	15	CASSLQGAGAGELFF	TGTGCCAGCAGCTTACAGGGGGCGGGGGCCGGGGAGCTGTTTTTT
TRBV5-1	NA	TRBJ2-1	many	12	CASSSQGNEQFF	TGTGCCAGCAGCTCGCAGGGGAATGAGCAGTTCTTC
TRBV20-1	NA	TRBJ1-6	NA	15	CSARDLAGGSSPLHF	TGCAGTGCTAGAGATTTGGCGGGGGGCAGTTCACCCCTCCACTTT
TRBV27	NA	TRBJ2-1	NA	15	CASSHTGYGFREQFF	TGTGCCAGCAGTCATACAGGTTACGGATTTCGTGAGCAGTTCTTC
TRBV2	TRBD1	TRBJ2-7	many	12	CASSRRDRGPYF	TGTGCCAGCAGCCGCCGGGACAGGGGGCCGTACTTC
TRBV11-2	TRBD2	TRBJ2-7	NA	14	CASSPGLPTYEQYF	TGTGCCAGCAGCCCGGGACTACCGACCTACGAGCAGTACTTC